One sample yielded the 30 T cell receptor beta chains listed below, sequenced in a study of T cell clonality in common variable immunodeficiency. Libraries were prepared by immunoSEQ multiplex PCR; TCRdb keeps only in-frame clonotypes and omits some of them. The sample contains approximately 34,000 clones, none of them singletons. The sequenced material came from peripheral blood mononuclear cells. All receptors come from a person between 18 and 75 years old in good health.

Ten or more counts support this clone. Read coverage stops 3 residues before the CDR3 terminus; the germline J gene supplies the remainder. The chain combines TRBV19 with TRBJ1-3; the match to TRBD1 covers 7 bases. CDR3 size: 15 residues. Trimming cost V 5 bases and J 0 bases; bases outside gene matches: 4. Germline values: CDR1 LNHDA, CDR2 SQIVND (reference sequence). The CDR3 is CASSSGTVSGNTIYF. The DNA read from the CDR3 is TGTGCCAGTAGTTCCGGGACAGTCTCTGGAAACACC.

This clone came up many times. The CDR3 end is not reached by the read, which stops 3 residues before it; the germline J gene fills it in. The rearrangement joins TRBV5-1 to TRBJ2-2, with D hard to call. The CDR3 contains 15 residues. Germline-derived CDR1 and CDR2 are SGHRS and YFSETQ. The V end was cut by 0 bases, the J end by 5 bases, with 11 bases between. The CDR3 bases that were read are TGCGCCAGCAGCTTGGTGGCGGTACAAACCGGGGAG. Translating it yields CASSLVAVQTGE. The full CDR3 reads CASSLVAVQTGELFF.

This clone was seen repeatedly, ten times or more. The CDR3 extends 3 residues past the end of the read, so its final part is completed from the germline J gene. The J gene is TRBJ1-1, the V gene TRBV9; the match to TRBD1 covers 12 bases. CDR1 is SGDLS and CDR2 is YYNGEE in the germline V gene. CDR3 length: 14 amino acids. J lost 5 bases, V lost 4 bases, and 3 bases had no gene match. CDR3 region: CASSRDRGQTEAFF. The covered CDR3 bases are TGTGCCAGCAGCAGGGACAGGGGGCAAACTGAA.

This clone was detected many times. The read ends 3 residues shy of where the CDR3 ends; the end is completed using the germline J gene. Other DNA sequences in this sample translate to the same CDR3. J is TRBJ2-1 and V is TRBV20-1; 11 nucleotides align to TRBD2. V was pared by 5 bases and J by 7 bases, with 13 bases of the junction left unmatched. Germline-derived CDR1 and CDR2 are DFQATT and SNEGSKA (reference sequence). The CDR3 totals 16 residues. CDR3 DNA, as far as it was read: TGCAGTGCTTCCGGGACTAGCGGCGAGGCGATTAATGAG. This encodes CSASGTSGEAINE. The full CDR3 protein reads CSASGTSGEAINEQFF.

This clone occurred many times. The observed sequence ends 3 residues before the CDR3 terminus, with the missing tail filled in from the germline J gene. The chain combines TRBV15 with TRBJ2-5; TRBD2 agrees at 7 bases. In germline, CDR1 is LNHNV, CDR2 YYDKDF (reference sequence). V lost 4 bases and J lost 1; bases outside the gene matches: 6. The CDR3 loop spans 15 amino acids. CDR3 residues: CATSKHRTSQETQYF. Incomplete CDR3 DNA: TGTGCCACCAGCAAACACCGGACTAGCCAAGAGACC.

In its sample, this clone was seen many times. The read finishes 3 residues shy of the CDR3 end, and the germline J gene is used to complete it. The chain uses TRBV29-1 and TRBJ1-2, with D uncertain. Germline assignment: CDR1 SQVTM and CDR2 ANQGSEA. The CDR3 extends over 15 amino acids. CDR3: CSVPSYPQEARGYTF. The DNA read from the CDR3 is TGCAGCGTCCCCTCATATCCCCAGGAGGCCCGGGGC.

Many counts were recorded for this clone. The CDR3 goes on 3 residues after the read ends, and that part is filled in from the germline J gene. The chain combines TRBV9 with TRBJ2-7, with D possibly matching TRBD2 (5 bases). V lost 0 bases, J lost 3 bases, and 10 bases lay in between. The CDR3 totals 14 residues. Germline V gene lookup returns CDR1 SGDLS and CDR2 YYNGEE. The sequenced part of the CDR3 DNA is TGTGCCAGCAGCGTAGGTATCGGGGACTACGAG. Translated: CASSVGIGDYE. The whole CDR3 protein reads CASSVGIGDYEQYF.

This clone showed up many times. The read finishes 3 residues shy of the CDR3 end, and the germline J gene is used to complete it. The chain has TRBV4-1 and TRBJ1-2, with TRBD1 matching 10 bases. This CDR3 region has 16 residues. V dropped 3 bases and J dropped 2; count of bases not matched to a gene: 6. Germline V gives CDR1 MGHRA, CDR2 YSYEKL. The sequenced CDR3 bases are TGCGCCAGCAGCCAGATAAAGGGACAGGGGAACTATGGC. Encoded protein: CASSQIKGQGNYG. The CDR3 in its entirety is CASSQIKGQGNYGYTF.

The table lists this clone with many counts. The CDR3 end lies 3 residues beyond the end of the read and is filled in from the germline J gene. This sequence joins TRBV18 and TRBJ1-3; D gene ambiguous. V lost 3 bases, J lost 0 bases, and 9 bases lay in between. Germline CDR1 KGHSH, CDR2 LQKENI. The CDR3 runs to 15 residues. The CDR3: CASSPILSSGNTIYF. Partial CDR3 DNA: TGTGCCAGCTCACCTATTCTCAGCTCTGGAAACACC.

This clone was detected ten times or more. Sequencing ends 3 residues short of the CDR3 end; the germline J gene provides the rest. J is TRBJ1-2 and V is TRBV20-1; 8 nucleotides agree with TRBD1. The CDR3 is made up of 13 amino acids. Looked up from germline, CDR1 is DFQATT and CDR2 is SNEGSKA (reference sequence). The trim removed 3 bases at V and 2 bases at J, leaving 2 bases unmatched. The part of the CDR3 DNA that was read is TGCAGTGCTAGTGGACAGGGAAACTATGGC. This encodes CSASGQGNYG. The entire CDR3 protein reads CSASGQGNYGYTF.

This clone came up many times. The read finishes 3 residues shy of the CDR3 end, and the germline J gene is used to complete it. The chain joins TRBV5-4 to TRBJ1-2; D perhaps matches TRBD1 (6 bases). The V end lost 2 bases, the J end lost 5 bases, and 10 bases lay between the germline ends. The CDR3 consists of 13 residues. Germline V gives CDR1 SGHNT, CDR2 YYREEE (reference sequence). CDR3: CASSFAGTYGYTF. CDR3 DNA (partial): TGTGCCAGCAGCTTCGCCGGGACATATGGC.

This clone has a count of ten or more. The read finishes 3 residues shy of the CDR3 end, and the germline J gene is used to complete it. The chain uses TRBV30 and TRBJ2-3; 10 bases are a match to TRBD2. J was trimmed by 2 bases and V by 3 bases; bases with no gene match: 14. Germline CDR1 is GTSNPN and CDR2 is SVGIG (reference sequence). The CDR3 contains 18 residues. The CDR3 sequence: CAWRYPGGSGGATDTQYF. The CDR3 DNA, read in part, is TGTGCCTGGAGATACCCGGGGGGCAGCGGGGGGGCCACAGATACG.

This clone was recorded many times. The CDR3 goes on 3 residues after the read ends, and that part is filled in from the germline J gene. This chain joins TRBV20-1 and TRBJ1-2; 9 nucleotides align to TRBD1. CDR1 is DFQATT, CDR2 SNEGSKA, per germline (reference sequence). The CDR3 consists of 14 residues. The J segment lost 4 bases and the V segment lost 0 bases, leaving 3 bases of the junction unmatched. The CDR3 spells CSARDGTGLYGYTF. The part of the CDR3 DNA that was read is TGCAGTGCTAGAGACGGGACAGGGCTCTATGGC.

This clone showed up many times. Partial CDR3 DNA: TGTGCCAGCAGCCCTGGACAGCACCTCCAAGAGACC. Amino acids: CASSPGQHLQET. The whole CDR3 protein reads CASSPGQHLQETQYF. The gene calls are TRBV7-9 and TRBJ2-5, with D possibly being TRBD1 (6 bases). The CDR3 extends 3 residues past the end of the read, so its final part is completed from the germline J gene. V was cut by 5 bases and J by 1 base, with 14 bases left in between. In germline, CDR1 is SEHNR, CDR2 FQNEAQ (reference sequence). This CDR3 contains 15 residues.

This clone was recorded at least ten times. The read falls 3 residues short of the CDR3 end, and the missing part is taken from the germline J gene. The genes are TRBV5-1 and TRBJ1-6; D may be TRBD1 (6 bases). Per germline, CDR1 SGHRS and CDR2 YFSETQ. This CDR3 has 15 residues. Trimming pared 1 base from V and 7 bases from J, leaving 12 bases between. The CDR3 reads CASSLTGQLNSPLHF. Incomplete CDR3 DNA: TGCGCCAGCAGCTTGACGGGACAATTAAATTCACCC.

This clone has ten or more counts. The read halts 3 residues ahead of the CDR3 end, with the missing end drawn from the germline J gene. This chain uses TRBV5-1 with TRBJ1-4, with 9 bases fitting TRBD1. Germline CDR1 is SGHRS and CDR2 is YFSETQ. The V gene end was trimmed by 4 bases and the J gene end by 0 bases; junction bases not matched to a gene: 7. This CDR3 has 17 residues. Incomplete CDR3 DNA: TGCGCCAGCAGCACTGGGACAGGGAACCCAACTAATGAAAAA. Its protein product is CASSTGTGNPTNEK. The full CDR3 protein is CASSTGTGNPTNEKLFF.

This clone was seen ten or more times. The CDR3 bases that were read are TGTGCCAGCAGTTTTAGGGCTCCCTTGAATCAGCCC. As protein: CASSFRAPLNQP. In full, the CDR3 reads CASSFRAPLNQPQHF. This sequence joins TRBV12-3 or TRBV12-4 and TRBJ1-5; no clear D. The CDR3 extends 3 residues past the end of the read, so its final part is completed from the germline J gene. The germline V and J ends were trimmed by 3 bases and 4 bases, with 13 bases remaining between them. The CDR3 sequence is 15 residues long.

This clone was picked up many times. The read ends 3 residues early relative to the CDR3; the germline J gene fills the gap. The chain links TRBV7-9 to TRBJ1-2, with D possibly TRBD1 on 6 matching bases. Germline assignment: CDR1 SEHNR and CDR2 FQNEAQ (reference sequence). V shed 4 bases and J shed 6 bases, with 12 bases lying between them. The CDR3 contains 13 residues. CDR3 region: CASSSQGFDGYTF. CDR3 bases read: TGTGCCAGCAGCTCACAGGGATTCGATGGC.

This clone was seen repeatedly, ten times or more. Sequencing ends 3 residues short of the CDR3 end; the germline J gene provides the rest. V and J are TRBV7-2 and TRBJ1-2, with D tentatively TRBD1 (5 bases). Germline lookup yields CDR1 SGHTA and CDR2 FQGNSA. CDR3 length: 15 amino acids. V shed 0 bases and J shed 4 bases, with 12 bases lying between them. The CDR3 loop is CASSLAVSGGYGYTF. The sequenced part of the CDR3 DNA is TGTGCCAGCAGCTTAGCGGTTTCGGGGGGCTATGGC.

Ten or more counts support this clone. A read error may account for a junction end that differs from germline. Read data end 3 residues before the CDR3 end; the end is taken from the germline J gene. The V and J genes are TRBV4-2 and TRBJ2-2; 8 bases agree with TRBD1. Looked up from germline, CDR1 is LGHNA and CDR2 is YNFKEQ. The CDR3 is 18 residues long. CDR3 DNA (partial): TGCGCCAGCAGCCAAGATTATAGGCAGGGGGCTTCGGCCGGGGAG. Its protein is CASSQDYRQGASAGE. The complete CDR3 sequence is CASSQDYRQGASAGELFF.

This clone was detected ten times or more. The CDR3 goes on 3 residues after the read ends, and that part is filled in from the germline J gene. This sequence joins TRBV5-1 and TRBJ2-7; 9 nucleotides match TRBD1. Per germline, CDR1 SGHRS and CDR2 YFSETQ. This CDR3 contains 17 residues. J was trimmed by 2 bases and V by 2 bases; bases with no gene match: 11. CDR3 bases read: TGCGCCAGCAGCTTTCCCCCTACCGGGACAGGGACCTACGAG. It specifies CASSFPPTGTGTYE. Given in full, the CDR3 is CASSFPPTGTGTYEQYF.

This clone came up many times. Read data end 3 residues before the CDR3 end; the end is taken from the germline J gene. V gene TRBV6-2 or TRBV6-3 combines with J gene TRBJ1-2; D uncertain. V was shortened by 3 bases and J by 5 bases, with 13 bases between the two germline ends. The CDR3 length is 14 residues. Germline values: CDR1 MNHEY, CDR2 SVGEGT. The CDR3 loop is CASSYAARRYGYTF. The covered CDR3 bases are TGTGCCAGCAGTTATGCTGCCAGGAGATATGGC.

This clone was counted many times. The CDR3 end falls 3 residues outside the read, so it is completed with the germline J gene. This chain links TRBV15 with TRBJ2-4; TRBD1 might be the D (6 bases). Trimming took off 0 bases at V and 1 base at J, with 10 bases between the two ends. The CDR3 length is 16 residues. The germline CDR1 and CDR2 sequences are LNHNV and YYDKDF (reference sequence). The CDR3 bases that were read are TGTGCCACCAGCAGAGAAGTGACAGGCGCCAAAAACATT. This translates into CATSREVTGAKNI. The CDR3 reads in full as CATSREVTGAKNIQYF.

This clone was detected many times. The read finishes 3 residues shy of the CDR3 end, and the germline J gene is used to complete it. The chain couples TRBV5-4 to TRBJ2-3; 9 positions match TRBD2. V shed 5 bases, J shed 4 bases, and the junction held 8 bases outside the gene matches. CDR3 size: 15 residues. Per the germline V gene, CDR1 is SGHNT and CDR2 is YYREEE (reference sequence). The CDR3 is CASSLAGARADTQYF. The CDR3 bases that were read are TGTGCCAGCAGTTTAGCGGGAGCGAGGGCAGATACG.

This clone was seen at least ten times. The read halts 3 residues ahead of the CDR3 end, with the missing end drawn from the germline J gene. The chain uses TRBV11-2 and TRBJ2-1; possible D gene TRBD2, 6 bases. Germline CDR1 is SGHAT and CDR2 is FQNNGV. V shed 6 bases and J shed 4 bases, with 10 bases lying between them. CDR3 length equals 13 residues. The CDR3 DNA, read in part, is TGTGCCAGCAGGCCGGGGACTTACAATGAG. It specifies CASRPGTYNE. The whole CDR3 sequence reads CASRPGTYNEQFF.

This clone has ten or more counts. The read terminates 3 residues before the CDR3 end, so the remaining end is supplied by the germline J gene. V gene TRBV19 combines with J gene TRBJ1-1; D is uncertain. The CDR3 spans 14 residues. V gave up 3 bases and J gave up 4 bases, with 12 bases separating them. CDR1 LNHDA and CDR2 SQIVND come from the germline V gene (reference sequence). The covered CDR3 bases are TGTGCCAGTAGTATTGGAGGGTTCCGCACTGAA. This sequence encodes CASSIGGFRTE. The complete CDR3 reads CASSIGGFRTEAFF.

This clone appeared many times. The read falls 3 residues short of the CDR3 end, and the missing part is taken from the germline J gene. The rearrangement uses TRBV5-1 and TRBJ1-4, with D uncertain. The V gene's germline CDR1 is SGHRS and CDR2 YFSETQ. V was pared by 1 base and J by 8 bases, with 12 bases between. The CDR3 runs to 14 residues. CDR3 bases read: TGCGCCAGCAGCTTGTGGGCCCCGAGGGAAAAA. Translating it yields CASSLWAPREK. The entire CDR3 sequence reads CASSLWAPREKLFF. Together with reference TRBV5-1 and TRBJ1-4, the CDR3 gives the full variable domain: KAGVTQTPRYLIKTRGQQVTLSCSPISGHRSVSWYQQTPGQGLQFLFEYFSETQRNKGNFPGRFSGRQFSNSRSEMNVSTLELGDSALYLCASSLWAPREKLFFGSGTQLSVL.

This clone has a count of ten or more. The read comes to an end 3 residues before the CDR3 does, leaving the germline J gene to fill in the end. The genes are TRBV7-9 and TRBJ1-2, with D perhaps matching TRBD1 (5 bases). Germline V gene data show CDR1 as SEHNR and CDR2 as FQNEAQ (reference sequence). The CDR3 covers 14 residues. The germline V and J ends were trimmed by 5 bases and 4 bases, with 14 bases remaining between them. CDR3 bases read: TGTGCCAGCAGCCTGGACACTTCTGGCTATGGC. Translation: CASSLDTSGYG. The full-length CDR3 reads as CASSLDTSGYGYTF.

This clone was seen ten or more times. The read ends 3 residues early relative to the CDR3; the germline J gene fills the gap. The chain is built from TRBV19 and TRBJ1-6; TRBD1 aligns across 9 bases. Looked up from germline, CDR1 is LNHDA and CDR2 is SQIVND (reference sequence). The CDR3 length is 13 residues. J lost 9 bases, V lost 10 bases, and 7 bases had no gene match. CDR3 loop: CATNQGQGSPLHF. The CDR3 bases that were read are TGTGCCACGAACCAGGGACAGGGTTCACCC.

This clone was seen repeatedly, ten times or more. The read ends 3 residues before the CDR3 terminus; that terminus is restored from the germline J gene. The rearrangement links TRBV5-4 to TRBJ1-2, with 9 bases identical to TRBD1. The germline gives CDR1 SGHNT, CDR2 YYREEE (reference sequence). Trimming at V came to 4 bases and at J to 6 bases, leaving 10 bases not matched to a gene. This CDR3 region has 15 residues. CDR3 sequence: CASSPTLTGGNGYTF. The part of the CDR3 DNA that was read is TGTGCCAGCAGCCCGACCCTGACAGGGGGAAATGGC.